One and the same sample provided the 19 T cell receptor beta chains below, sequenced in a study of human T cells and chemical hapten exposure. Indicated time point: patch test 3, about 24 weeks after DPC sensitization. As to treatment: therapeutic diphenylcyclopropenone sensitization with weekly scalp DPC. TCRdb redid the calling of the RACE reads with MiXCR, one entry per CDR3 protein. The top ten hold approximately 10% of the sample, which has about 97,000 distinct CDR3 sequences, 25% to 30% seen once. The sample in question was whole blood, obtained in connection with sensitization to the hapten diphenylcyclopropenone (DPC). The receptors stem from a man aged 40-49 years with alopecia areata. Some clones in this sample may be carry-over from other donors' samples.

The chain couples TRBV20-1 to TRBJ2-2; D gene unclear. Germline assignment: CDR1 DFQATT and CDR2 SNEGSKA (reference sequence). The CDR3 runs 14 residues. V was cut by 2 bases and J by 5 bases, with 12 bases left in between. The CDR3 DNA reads TGCAGTGCTAGAACCCCCAAGTGTACCGGGGAGCTGTTTTTT. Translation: CSARTPKCTGELFF.

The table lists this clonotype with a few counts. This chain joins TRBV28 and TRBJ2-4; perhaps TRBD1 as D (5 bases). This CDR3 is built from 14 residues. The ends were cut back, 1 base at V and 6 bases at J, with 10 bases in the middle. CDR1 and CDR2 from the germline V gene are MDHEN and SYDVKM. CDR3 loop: CASSLFRGGNIQYF. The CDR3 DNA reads TGTGCCAGCAGTTTATTTAGGGGTGGAAACATTCAGTACTTC.

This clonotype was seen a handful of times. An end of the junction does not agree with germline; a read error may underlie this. CDR3 residues: CASSRLGPEARYEQYF. The CDR3 region has the DNA TGTGCCAGCAGCCGCCTGGGACCCGAAGCTAGATACGAGCAGTACTTC. The chain has TRBV4-3 and TRBJ2-7; D possibly uses TRBD1 or TRBD2 (5 bases each). This CDR3 region has 16 residues. Germline assignment: CDR1 LGHNA and CDR2 YSLEER.

The chain's CDR3 is CASSLLGATDTQYF. For the CDR3, the DNA is TGTGCCAGCAGCTTATTGGGGGCCACAGATACGCAGTATTTT. The chain is built from TRBV7-2 and TRBJ2-3; perhaps TRBD1 as D (6 bases). In germline, CDR1 is SGHTA, CDR2 FQGNSA. This CDR3 spans 14 amino acids. The V and J ends lost 2 bases and 2 bases respectively, with 8 bases between them.

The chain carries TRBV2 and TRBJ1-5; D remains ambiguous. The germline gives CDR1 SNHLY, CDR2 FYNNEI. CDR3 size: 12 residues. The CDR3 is CANYKGNQPQHF. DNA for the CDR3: TGTGCTAACTATAAGGGTAATCAGCCCCAGCATTTT.

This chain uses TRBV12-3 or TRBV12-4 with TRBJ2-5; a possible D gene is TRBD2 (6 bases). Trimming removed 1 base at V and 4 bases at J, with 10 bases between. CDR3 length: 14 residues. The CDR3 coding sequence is TGTGCCAGCAGTTTAGACGGGAGCCGAGAGACCCAGTACTTC. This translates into CASSLDGSRETQYF.

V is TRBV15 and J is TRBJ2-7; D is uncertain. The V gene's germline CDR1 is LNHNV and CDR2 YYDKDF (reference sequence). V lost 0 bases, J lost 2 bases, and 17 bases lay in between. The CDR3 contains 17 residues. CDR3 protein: CATSREYPDLNTYEQYF. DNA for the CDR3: TGTGCCACCAGCAGAGAGTATCCGGACCTTAACACCTACGAGCAGTACTTC.

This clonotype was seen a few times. CDR3 bases: TGCAGTGCTAGAGATATGAACACTGAAGCTTTCTTT. This gives the protein CSARDMNTEAFF. The chain joins TRBV20-1 to TRBJ1-1; D unclear. V lost 0 bases, J lost 0 bases, and 2 bases lay in between. CDR3 length equals 12 residues. The germline V gene has CDR1 DFQATT and CDR2 SNEGSKA (reference sequence).

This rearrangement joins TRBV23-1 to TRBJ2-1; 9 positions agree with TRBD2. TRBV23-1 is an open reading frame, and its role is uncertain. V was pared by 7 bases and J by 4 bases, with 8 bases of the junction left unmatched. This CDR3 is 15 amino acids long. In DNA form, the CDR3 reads TGCGCCAGCACTCTTTTAGCGGGAGCATACAATGAGCAGTTCTTC. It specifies CASTLLAGAYNEQFF.

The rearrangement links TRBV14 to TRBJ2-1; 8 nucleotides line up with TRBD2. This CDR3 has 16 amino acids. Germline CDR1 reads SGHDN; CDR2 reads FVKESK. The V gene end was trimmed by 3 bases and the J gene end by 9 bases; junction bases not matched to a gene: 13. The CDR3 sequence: CASSQELGLRGGEQFF. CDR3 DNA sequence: TGTGCCAGCAGCCAGGAGTTGGGACTCCGGGGGGGTGAGCAGTTCTTC.

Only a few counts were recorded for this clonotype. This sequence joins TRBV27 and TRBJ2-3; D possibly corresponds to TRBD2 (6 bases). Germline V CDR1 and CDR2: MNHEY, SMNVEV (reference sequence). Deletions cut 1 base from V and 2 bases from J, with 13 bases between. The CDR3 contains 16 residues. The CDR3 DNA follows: TGTGCCAGCAGTTTATTGGGCGGGACCAACACAGATACGCAGTATTTT. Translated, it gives CASSLLGGTNTDTQYF.

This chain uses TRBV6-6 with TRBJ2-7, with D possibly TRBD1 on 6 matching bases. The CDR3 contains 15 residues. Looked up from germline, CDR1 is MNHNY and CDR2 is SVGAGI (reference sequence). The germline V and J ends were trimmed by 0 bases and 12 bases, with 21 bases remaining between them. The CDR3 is CASSYSLNGIGGPYF. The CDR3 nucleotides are TGTGCCAGCAGTTACTCGCTGAACGGGATAGGGGGACCGTACTTC.

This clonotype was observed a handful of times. The CDR3 DNA reads as TGTGCCAGCAGTTTAAAACTATGGGACACGACGAATTACTACTACGAGCAGTACTTC. Translated: CASSLKLWDTTNYYYEQYF. This chain links TRBV28 with TRBJ2-7, with D possibly TRBD1 on 6 matching bases. The CDR3 loop spans 19 amino acids. V was shortened by 2 bases and J by 3 bases, with 26 bases between the two germline ends. Germline V gene lookup returns CDR1 MDHEN and CDR2 SYDVKM. The full variable domain, rest sourced from reference TRBV28 and TRBJ2-7, is DVKVTQSSRYLVKRTGEKVFLECVQDMDHENMFWYRQDPGLGLRLIYFSYDVKMKEKGDIPEGYSVSREKKERFSLILESASTNQTSMYLCASSLKLWDTTNYYYEQYFGPGTRLTVT.

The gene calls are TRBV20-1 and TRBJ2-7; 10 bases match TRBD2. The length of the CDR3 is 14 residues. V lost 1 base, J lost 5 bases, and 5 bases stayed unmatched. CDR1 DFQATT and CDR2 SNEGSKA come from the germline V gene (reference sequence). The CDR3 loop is CSARVWLAGDEQYF. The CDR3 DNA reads TGCAGTGCTAGAGTATGGCTAGCGGGAGACGAGCAGTACTTC.

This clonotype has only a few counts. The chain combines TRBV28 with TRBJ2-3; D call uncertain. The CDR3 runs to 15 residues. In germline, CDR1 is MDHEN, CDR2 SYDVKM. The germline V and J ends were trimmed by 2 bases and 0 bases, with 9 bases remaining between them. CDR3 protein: CASSLRAASTDTQYF. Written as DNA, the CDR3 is TGTGCCAGCAGTTTACGGGCTGCTAGCACAGATACGCAGTATTTT.

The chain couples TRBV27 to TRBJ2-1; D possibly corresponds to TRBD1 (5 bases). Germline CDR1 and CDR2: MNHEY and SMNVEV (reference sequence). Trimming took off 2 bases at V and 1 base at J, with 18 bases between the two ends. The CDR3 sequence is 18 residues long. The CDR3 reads CASSLGAIPLSSYNEQFF. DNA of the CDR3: TGTGCCAGCAGTTTAGGGGCGATCCCCCTGAGTTCCTACAATGAGCAGTTCTTC.

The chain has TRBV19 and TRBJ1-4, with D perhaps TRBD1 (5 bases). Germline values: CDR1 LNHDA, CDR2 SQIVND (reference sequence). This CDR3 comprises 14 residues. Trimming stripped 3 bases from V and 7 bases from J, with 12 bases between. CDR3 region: CASSMRGLSEKLFF. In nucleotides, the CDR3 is TGTGCCAGTAGTATGAGGGGACTGAGTGAAAAACTGTTTTTT.

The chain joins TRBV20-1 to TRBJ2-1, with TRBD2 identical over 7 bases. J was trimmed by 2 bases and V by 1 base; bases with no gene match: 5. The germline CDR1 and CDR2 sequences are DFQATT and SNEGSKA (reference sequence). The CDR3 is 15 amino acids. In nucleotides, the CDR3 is TGCAGTGCTAGAGCGACGGGAGGCCCCTACAATGAGCAGTTCTTC. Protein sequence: CSARATGGPYNEQFF.

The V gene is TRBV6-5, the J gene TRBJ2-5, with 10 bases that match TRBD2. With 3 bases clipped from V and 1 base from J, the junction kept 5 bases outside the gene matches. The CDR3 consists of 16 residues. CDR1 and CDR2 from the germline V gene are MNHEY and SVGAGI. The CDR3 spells CASSYLLAGRQETQYF. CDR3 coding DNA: TGTGCCAGCAGTTATCTACTAGCGGGACGCCAAGAGACCCAGTACTTC.